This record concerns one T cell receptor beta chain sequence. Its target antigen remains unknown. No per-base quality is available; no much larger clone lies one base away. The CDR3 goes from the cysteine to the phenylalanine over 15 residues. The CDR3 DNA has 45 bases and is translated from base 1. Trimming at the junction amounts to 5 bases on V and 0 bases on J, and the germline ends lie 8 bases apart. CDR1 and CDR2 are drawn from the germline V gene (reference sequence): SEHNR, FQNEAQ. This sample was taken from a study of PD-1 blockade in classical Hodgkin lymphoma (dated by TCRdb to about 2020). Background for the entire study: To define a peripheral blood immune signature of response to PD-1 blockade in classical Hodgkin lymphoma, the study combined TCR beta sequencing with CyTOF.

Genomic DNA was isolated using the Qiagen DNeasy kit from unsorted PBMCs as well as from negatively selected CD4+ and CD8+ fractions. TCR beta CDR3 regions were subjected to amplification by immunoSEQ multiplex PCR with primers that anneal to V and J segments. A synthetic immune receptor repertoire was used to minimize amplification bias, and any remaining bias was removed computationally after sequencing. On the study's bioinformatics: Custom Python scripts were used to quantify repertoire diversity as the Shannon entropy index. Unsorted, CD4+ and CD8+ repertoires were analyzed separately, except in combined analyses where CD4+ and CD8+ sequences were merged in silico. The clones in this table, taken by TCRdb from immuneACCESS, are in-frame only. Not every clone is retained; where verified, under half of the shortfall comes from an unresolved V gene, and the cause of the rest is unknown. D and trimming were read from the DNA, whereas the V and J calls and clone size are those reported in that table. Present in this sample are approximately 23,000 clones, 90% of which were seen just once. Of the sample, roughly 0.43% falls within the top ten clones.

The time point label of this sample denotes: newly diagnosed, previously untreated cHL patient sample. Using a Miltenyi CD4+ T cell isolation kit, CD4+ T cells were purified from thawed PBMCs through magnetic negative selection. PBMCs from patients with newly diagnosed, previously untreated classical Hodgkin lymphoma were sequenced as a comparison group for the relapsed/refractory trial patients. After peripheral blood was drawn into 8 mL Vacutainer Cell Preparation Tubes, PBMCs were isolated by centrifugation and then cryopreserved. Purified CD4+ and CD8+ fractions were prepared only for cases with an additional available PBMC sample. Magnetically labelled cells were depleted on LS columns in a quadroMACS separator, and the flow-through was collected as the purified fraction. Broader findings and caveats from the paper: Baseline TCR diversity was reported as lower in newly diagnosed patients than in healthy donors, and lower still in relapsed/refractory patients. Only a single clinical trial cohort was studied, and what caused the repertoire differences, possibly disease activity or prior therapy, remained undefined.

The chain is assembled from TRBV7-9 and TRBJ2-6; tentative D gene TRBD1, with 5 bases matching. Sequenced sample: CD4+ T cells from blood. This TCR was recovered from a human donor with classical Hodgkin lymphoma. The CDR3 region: CASSRGDSGANVLTF. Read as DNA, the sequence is TGTGCCAGCAGCAGGGGCGACTCTGGGGCCAACGTCCTGACTTTC.